This T cell receptor beta chain was found in a study of T-cell reconstitution after alpha-beta-depleted transplantation in children. Broader study findings: Among T cells one year after transplant, newly produced cells accounted for most counts and diversity. Surviving recipient T cells and thymic progenitors underlay high day-60 TCRbeta diversity in some patients. By about two months after transplant, alpha-beta T cells reportedly arose from several hundred graft clones that had expanded.

Trimming removed 5 bases at V and 6 bases at J, with 14 bases between. This CDR3 is 14 amino acids long. Unique molecular identifiers tagged the TCRbeta library. TCRdb passed the PCR reads through MiXCR, listing each CDR3 protein once. The sample has about 300,000 distinct CDR3 sequences; just over 7.5% are singletons. In its sample, this clonotype was seen many times. Antigen unknown. This clonotype was obtained from a female patient under 10 years old who had a stem cell transplant for Fanconi anemia, so the T cells may come from the graft donor. V gene TRBV12-3 or TRBV12-4 combines with J gene TRBJ1-5; tentative D call: TRBD1 (5 bases). The specimen was peripheral blood, collected 360 days after TCRalphabeta/CD19-depleted stem cell transplant. This CDR3 is CASSTTVPGQPQHF. The CDR3 coding sequence is TGTGCCAGCAGTACGACAGTACCAGGTCAGCCCCAGCATTTT.